The next 2 T cell receptor beta chains were all read from a single sample in a study of cytotoxic CD8 clonotypes in ibrutinib-treated CLL. The method was immunoSEQ multiplex PCR; TCRdb's version includes in-frame clones alone and lacks a portion of them. Of roughly 180,000 clones listed, 72% are singletons. Sequences were derived from PBMCs, sampled after 24 months of ibrutinib treatment. These receptors all come from a human donor with chronic lymphocytic leukemia.

This clone was seen a few times. The chain combines TRBV27 with TRBJ1-3; 7 bases fit TRBD1. The CDR3 length is 14 residues. V gave up 6 bases and J gave up 1 base; unmatched junction bases: 3. Germline assignment: CDR1 MNHEY and CDR2 SMNVEV (reference sequence). The CDR3 sequence: CASRSQGSGNTIYF. CDR3 nucleotide sequence: TGTGCCAGCAGATCACAGGGGTCTGGAAACACCATATATTTT.

This clone was detected many times. V gene TRBV7-3 combines with J gene TRBJ2-7; D might be TRBD2 (5 bases). This CDR3 has 13 residues. Germline V gene sequence: CDR1 SGHTA, CDR2 FQGTGA. Trimming took off 2 bases at V and 6 bases at J, with 11 bases between the two ends. CDR3 sequence reads: CASSLLSSSEQYF. CDR3 sequence (DNA): TGTGCCAGCAGCTTACTGTCTAGCTCCGAGCAGTACTTC.